The clone carrying this T cell receptor (beta chain) was seen a few times. Its antigen is unknown. The data derive from a study of post-analysis software for immune sequencing data. On the study more broadly: In terms of disease course, relapsing-remitting, secondary progressive and progressive-relapsing multiple sclerosis were included. Study-wide results and caveats: Significantly lower normalized Chao1 diversity was seen in multiple sclerosis patients than in controls. Strong same-batch co-clustering of samples appeared with F measure clustering.

Prepared libraries of TCR beta cDNA carried unique molecular identifiers. With about 0.9 to 11 million T cells as the source, some 500,000 cDNA molecules resulted. A single record per CDR3 protein comes from TCRdb applying MiXCR to the PCR reads. Of 650,000 to 850,000 distinct CDR3 sequences listed, 53% are singletons. Sequenced material: blood. The sequence derives from a girl aged 5 to 17 with multiple sclerosis.

The CDR3: CASSAITLSDSYEQYF. The DNA for the CDR3 is TGTGCCAGCAGTGCAATAACTTTATCGGACAGTTACGAGCAGTACTTC. The chain couples TRBV6-1 to TRBJ2-7, with TRBD1 as a possible D gene (6 bases). Per the germline V gene, CDR1 is MNHNS and CDR2 is SASEGT. V lost 4 bases, J lost 4 bases, and 20 bases lay in between. This CDR3 is 16 amino acids long.